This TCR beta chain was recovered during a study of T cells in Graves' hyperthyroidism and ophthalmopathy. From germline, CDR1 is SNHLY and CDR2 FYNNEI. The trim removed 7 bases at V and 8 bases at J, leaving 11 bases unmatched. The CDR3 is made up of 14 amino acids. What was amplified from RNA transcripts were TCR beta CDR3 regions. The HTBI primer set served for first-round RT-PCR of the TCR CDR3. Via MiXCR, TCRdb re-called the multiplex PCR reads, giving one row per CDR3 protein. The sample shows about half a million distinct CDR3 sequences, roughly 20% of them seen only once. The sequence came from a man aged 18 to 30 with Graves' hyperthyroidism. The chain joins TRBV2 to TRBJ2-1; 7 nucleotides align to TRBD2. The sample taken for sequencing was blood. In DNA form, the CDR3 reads TGTGCCAGCACTACGGACGCGGGGGTGGATGAGCAGTTCTTC. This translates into CASTTDAGVDEQFF.